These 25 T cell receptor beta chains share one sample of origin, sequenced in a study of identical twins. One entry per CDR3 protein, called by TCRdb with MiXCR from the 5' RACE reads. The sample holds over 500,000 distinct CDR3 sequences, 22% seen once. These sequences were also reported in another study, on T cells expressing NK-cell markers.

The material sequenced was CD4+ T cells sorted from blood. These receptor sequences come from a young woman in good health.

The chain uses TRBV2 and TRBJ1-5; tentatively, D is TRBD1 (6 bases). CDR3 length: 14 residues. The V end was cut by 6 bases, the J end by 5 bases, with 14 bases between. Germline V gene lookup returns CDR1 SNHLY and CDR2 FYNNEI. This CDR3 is CASSPETGYQPQHF. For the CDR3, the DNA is TGTGCCAGCAGCCCCGAGACAGGCTATCAGCCCCAGCATTTT.

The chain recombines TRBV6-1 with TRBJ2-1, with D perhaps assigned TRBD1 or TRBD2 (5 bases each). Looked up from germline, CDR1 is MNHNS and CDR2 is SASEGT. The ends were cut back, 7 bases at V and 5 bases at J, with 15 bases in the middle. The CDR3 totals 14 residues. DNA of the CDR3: TGTGCCAGCAAGAGGGGCCCGAGGCACAATGAGCAGTTCTTC. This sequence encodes CASKRGPRHNEQFF.

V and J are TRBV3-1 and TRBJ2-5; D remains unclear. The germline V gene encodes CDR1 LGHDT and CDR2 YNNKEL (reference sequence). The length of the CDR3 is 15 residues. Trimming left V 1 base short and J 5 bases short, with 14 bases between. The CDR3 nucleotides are TGTGCCAGCAGCCAAGGGTTGGACCCGTCGGAGACCCAGTACTTC. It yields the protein CASSQGLDPSETQYF.

The CDR3 loop reads CASSQKTESYEQYF. CDR3 coding DNA: TGTGCCAGCTCACAAAAGACAGAATCCTACGAGCAGTACTTC. This chain connects TRBV18 to TRBJ2-7, with D perhaps TRBD1 (5 bases). The V gene's germline CDR1 is KGHSH and CDR2 LQKENI. V gave up 4 bases and J gave up 1 base, with 11 bases separating them. The CDR3 has 14 amino acids.

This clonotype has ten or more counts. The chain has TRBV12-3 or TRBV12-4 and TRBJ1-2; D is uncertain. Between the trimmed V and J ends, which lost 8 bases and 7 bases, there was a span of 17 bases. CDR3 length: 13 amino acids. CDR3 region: CASGLPATLGYTF. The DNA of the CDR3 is TGTGCCAGCGGGTTACCGGCGACACTTGGCTACACCTTC.

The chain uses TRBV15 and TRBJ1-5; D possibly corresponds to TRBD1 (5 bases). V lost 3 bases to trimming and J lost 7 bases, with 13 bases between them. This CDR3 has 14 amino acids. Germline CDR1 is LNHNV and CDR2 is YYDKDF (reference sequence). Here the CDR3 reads CATSSRTLGQPQHF. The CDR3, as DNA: TGTGCCACCAGCAGCCGGACACTGGGGCAGCCCCAGCATTTT.

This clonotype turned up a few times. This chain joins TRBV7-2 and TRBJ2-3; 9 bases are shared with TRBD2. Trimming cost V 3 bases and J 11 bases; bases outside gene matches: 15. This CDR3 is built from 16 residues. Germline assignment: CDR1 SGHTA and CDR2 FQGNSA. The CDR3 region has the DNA TGTGCCAGCAGCTTTAGTACCTGGGGACTAGCATATTGGCAGTATTTT. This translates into CASSFSTWGLAYWQYF.

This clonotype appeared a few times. The CDR3 spells CSALTSLGTGELFF. Written as DNA, the CDR3 is TGCAGTGCTCTTACTAGTTTGGGCACCGGGGAGCTGTTTTTT. V and J are TRBV20-1 and TRBJ2-2; D perhaps matches TRBD2 (5 bases). In germline, CDR1 is DFQATT, CDR2 SNEGSKA (reference sequence). This CDR3 region has 14 residues. V was clipped by 5 bases and J by 4 bases, with 14 bases between them.

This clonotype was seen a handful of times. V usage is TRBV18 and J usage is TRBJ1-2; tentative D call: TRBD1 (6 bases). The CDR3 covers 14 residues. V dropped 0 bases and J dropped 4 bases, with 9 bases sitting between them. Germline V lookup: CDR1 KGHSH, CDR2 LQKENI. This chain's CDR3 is CASSPPGHLYGYTF. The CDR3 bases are TGTGCCAGCTCACCACCGGGACACCTCTATGGCTACACCTTC.

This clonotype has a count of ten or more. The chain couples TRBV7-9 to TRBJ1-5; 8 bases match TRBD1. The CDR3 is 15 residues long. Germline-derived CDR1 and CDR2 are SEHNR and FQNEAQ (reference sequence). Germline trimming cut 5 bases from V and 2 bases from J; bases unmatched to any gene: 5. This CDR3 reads CASSPGTGGNQPQHF. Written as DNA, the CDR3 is TGTGCCAGCAGCCCCGGGACAGGAGGCAATCAGCCCCAGCATTTT.

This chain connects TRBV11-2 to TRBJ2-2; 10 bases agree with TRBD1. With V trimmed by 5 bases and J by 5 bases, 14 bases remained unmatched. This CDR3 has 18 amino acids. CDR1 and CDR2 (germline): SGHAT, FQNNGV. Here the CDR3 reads CASSRLPSTGGFTGELFF. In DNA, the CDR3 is TGTGCCAGCAGCCGCCTACCGTCGACAGGGGGCTTTACCGGGGAGCTGTTTTTT.

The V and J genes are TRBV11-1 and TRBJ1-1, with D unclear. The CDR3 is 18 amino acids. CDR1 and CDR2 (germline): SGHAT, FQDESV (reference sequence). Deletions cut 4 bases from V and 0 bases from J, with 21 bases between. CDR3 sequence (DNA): TGTGCCAGCAGCTCCTATCCTCTACCGAGGACCATGAACACTGAAGCTTTCTTT. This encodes CASSSYPLPRTMNTEAFF. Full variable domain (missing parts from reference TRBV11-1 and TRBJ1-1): EAEVAQSPRYKITEKSQAVAFWCDPISGHATLYWYRQILGQGPELLVQFQDESVVDDSQLPKDRFSAERLKGVDSTLKIQPAELGDSAMYLCASSSYPLPRTMNTEAFFGQGTRLTVV.

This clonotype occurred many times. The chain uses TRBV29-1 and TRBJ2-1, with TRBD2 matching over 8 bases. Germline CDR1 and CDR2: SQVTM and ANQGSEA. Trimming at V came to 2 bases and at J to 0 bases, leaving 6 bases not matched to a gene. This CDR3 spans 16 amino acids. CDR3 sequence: CSVETGTSDSYNEQFF. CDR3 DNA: TGCAGCGTTGAAACGGGGACTAGTGACTCCTACAATGAGCAGTTCTTC.

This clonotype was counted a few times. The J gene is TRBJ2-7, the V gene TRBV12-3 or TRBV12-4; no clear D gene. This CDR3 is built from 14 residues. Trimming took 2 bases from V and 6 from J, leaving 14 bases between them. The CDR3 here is CASSLIHPGGEQYF. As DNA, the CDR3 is TGTGCCAGCAGTTTAATACACCCGGGCGGCGAGCAGTACTTC.

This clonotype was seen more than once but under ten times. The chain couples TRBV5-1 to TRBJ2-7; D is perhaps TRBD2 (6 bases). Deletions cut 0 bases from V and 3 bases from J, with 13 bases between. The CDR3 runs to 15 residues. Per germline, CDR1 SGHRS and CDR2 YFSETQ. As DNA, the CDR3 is TGCGCCAGCAGCTTGGGAGGGACTGGGCACTACGAGCAGTACTTC. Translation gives CASSLGGTGHYEQYF.

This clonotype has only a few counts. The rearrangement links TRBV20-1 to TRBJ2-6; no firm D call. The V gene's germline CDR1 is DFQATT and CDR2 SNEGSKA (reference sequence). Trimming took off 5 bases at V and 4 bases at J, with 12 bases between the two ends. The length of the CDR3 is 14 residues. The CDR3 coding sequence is TGCAGTGCTCTTAACCCCGAGGGGGCCAACGTCCTGACTTTC. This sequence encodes CSALNPEGANVLTF.

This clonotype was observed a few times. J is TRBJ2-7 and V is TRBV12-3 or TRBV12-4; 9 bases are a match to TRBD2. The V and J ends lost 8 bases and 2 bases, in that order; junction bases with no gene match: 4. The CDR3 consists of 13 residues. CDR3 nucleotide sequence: TGTGCCAGCCAGACTAGCGGCGCCTACGAGCAGTACTTC. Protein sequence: CASQTSGAYEQYF.

CDR3 sequence (DNA): TGTGCCAGCAGGCACCACAGGGCGGGGGAGACCCAGTACTTC. This encodes CASRHHRAGETQYF. The chain links TRBV12-3 or TRBV12-4 to TRBJ2-5, with D possibly being TRBD1 or TRBD2 (6 bases each). The CDR3 length is 14 residues. The V end was cut by 6 bases, the J end by 5 bases, with 16 bases between.

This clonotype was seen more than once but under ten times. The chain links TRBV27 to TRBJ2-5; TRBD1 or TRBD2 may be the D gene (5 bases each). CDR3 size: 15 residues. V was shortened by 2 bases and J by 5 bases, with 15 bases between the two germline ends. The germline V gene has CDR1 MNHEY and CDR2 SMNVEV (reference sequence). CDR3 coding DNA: TGTGCCAGCAGTTTAGAGGGACGGCGGACGGAGACCCAGTACTTC. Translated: CASSLEGRRTETQYF.

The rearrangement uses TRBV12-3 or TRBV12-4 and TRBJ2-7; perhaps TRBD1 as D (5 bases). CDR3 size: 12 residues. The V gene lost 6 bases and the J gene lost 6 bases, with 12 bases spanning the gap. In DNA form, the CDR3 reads TGTGCCAGCAGACTAACAGGCACCGAGCAGTACTTC. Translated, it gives CASRLTGTEQYF.

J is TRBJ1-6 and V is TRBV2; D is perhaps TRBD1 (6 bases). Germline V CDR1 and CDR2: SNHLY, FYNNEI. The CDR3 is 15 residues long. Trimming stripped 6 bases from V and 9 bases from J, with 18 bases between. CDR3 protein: CASRPRGGGGSPLHF. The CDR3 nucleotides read TGTGCCAGCAGGCCCCGTGGGGGAGGGGGTTCACCCCTCCACTTT.

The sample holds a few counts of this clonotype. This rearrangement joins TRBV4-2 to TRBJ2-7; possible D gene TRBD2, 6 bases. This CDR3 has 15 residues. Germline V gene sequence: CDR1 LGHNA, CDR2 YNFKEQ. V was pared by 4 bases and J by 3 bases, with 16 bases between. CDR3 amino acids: CASSLSGGQNYEQYF. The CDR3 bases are TGTGCCAGCAGCCTTAGCGGTGGGCAGAACTACGAGCAGTACTTC.

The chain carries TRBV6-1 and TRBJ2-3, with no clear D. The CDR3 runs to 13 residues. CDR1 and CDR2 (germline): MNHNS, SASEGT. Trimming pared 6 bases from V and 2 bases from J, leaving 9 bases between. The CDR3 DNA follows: TGTGCCAGCAGGGCTGGATTCACAGATACGCAGTATTTT. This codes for CASRAGFTDTQYF.

The CDR3 reads CSATRQGARGTQYF. The CDR3 region has the DNA TGCAGTGCTACAAGACAGGGGGCGCGGGGGACCCAGTACTTC. This chain uses TRBV20-1 with TRBJ2-5; 10 nucleotides agree with TRBD1. Germline-derived CDR1 and CDR2 are DFQATT and SNEGSKA (reference sequence). CDR3 length equals 14 residues. Trimming cost V 4 bases and J 7 bases; bases outside gene matches: 9.

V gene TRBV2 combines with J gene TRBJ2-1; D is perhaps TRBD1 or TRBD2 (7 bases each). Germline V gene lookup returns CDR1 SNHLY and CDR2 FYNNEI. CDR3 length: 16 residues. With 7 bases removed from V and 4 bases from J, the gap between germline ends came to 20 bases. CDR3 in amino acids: CASIQGGQGGYNEQFF. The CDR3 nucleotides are TGTGCCAGCATCCAGGGGGGGCAGGGGGGATACAATGAGCAGTTCTTC.